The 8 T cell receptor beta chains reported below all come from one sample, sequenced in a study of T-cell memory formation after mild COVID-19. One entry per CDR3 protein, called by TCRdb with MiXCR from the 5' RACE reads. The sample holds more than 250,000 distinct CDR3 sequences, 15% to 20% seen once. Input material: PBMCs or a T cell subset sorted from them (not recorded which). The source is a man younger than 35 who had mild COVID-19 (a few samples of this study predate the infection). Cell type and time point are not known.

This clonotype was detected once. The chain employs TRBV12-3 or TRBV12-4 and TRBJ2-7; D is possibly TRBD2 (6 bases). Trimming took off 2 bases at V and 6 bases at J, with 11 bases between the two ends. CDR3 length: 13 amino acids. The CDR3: CASSLLRGGEQYV. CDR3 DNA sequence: TGTGCCAGCAGTTTATTGAGGGGAGGCGAGCAGTACGTC.

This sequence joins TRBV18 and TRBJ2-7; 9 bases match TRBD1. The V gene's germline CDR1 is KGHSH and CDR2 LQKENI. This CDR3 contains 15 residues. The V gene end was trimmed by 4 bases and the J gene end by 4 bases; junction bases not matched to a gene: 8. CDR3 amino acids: CASSLHGTGRYEQYV. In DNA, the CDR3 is TGTGCCAGCTCACTTCACGGGACAGGGAGGTACGAGCAGTACGTC.

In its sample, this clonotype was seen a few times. The CDR3 DNA follows: TGTGCCAGCTCGACAGTCGGCAATCAGCCCCAGCATTTT. Its translation is CASSTVGNQPQHF. This chain joins TRBV12-3 or TRBV12-4 and TRBJ1-5; a possible D gene is TRBD1 (5 bases). The CDR3 extends over 13 amino acids. V was clipped by 8 bases and J by 2 bases, with 10 bases between them.

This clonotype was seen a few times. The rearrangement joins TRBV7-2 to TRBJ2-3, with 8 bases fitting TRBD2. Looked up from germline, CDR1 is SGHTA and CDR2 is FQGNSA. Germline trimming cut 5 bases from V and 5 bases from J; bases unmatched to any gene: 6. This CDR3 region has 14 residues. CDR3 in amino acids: CASSPTSEGDTQYF. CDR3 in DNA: TGTGCCAGCAGCCCGACTAGCGAGGGAGATACGCAGTATTTT.

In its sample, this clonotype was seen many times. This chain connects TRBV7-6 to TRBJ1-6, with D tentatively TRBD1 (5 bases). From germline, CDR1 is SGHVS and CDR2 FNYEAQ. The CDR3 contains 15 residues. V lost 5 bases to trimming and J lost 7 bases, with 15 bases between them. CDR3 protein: CASSAMIRDNSPLHF. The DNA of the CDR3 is TGTGCCAGCAGCGCCATGATAAGGGACAATTCACCCCTCCACTTT.

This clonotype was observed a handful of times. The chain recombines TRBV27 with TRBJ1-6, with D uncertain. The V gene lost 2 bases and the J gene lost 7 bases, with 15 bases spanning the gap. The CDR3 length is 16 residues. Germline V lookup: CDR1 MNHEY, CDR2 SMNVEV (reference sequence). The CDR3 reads CASSLISPTGNSPLHF. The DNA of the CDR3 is TGTGCCAGCAGTTTAATTTCGCCCACTGGGAATTCACCCCTCCACTTT.

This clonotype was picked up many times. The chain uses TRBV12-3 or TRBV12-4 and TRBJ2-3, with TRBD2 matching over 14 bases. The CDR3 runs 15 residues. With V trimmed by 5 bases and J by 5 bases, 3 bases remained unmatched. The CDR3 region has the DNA TGTGCCAGCAGTCCCGGGACTAGCGGGGGAGATACGCAGTATTTT. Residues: CASSPGTSGGDTQYF.

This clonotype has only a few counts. The CDR3 protein is CASSFSSFTFDGYTF. CDR3 DNA sequence: TGCGCCAGCAGCTTCTCCTCGTTCACTTTCGATGGCTACACCTTC. V and J are TRBV5-1 and TRBJ1-2; no clear D gene. This CDR3 is 15 amino acids long. Germline CDR1 SGHRS, CDR2 YFSETQ. With 2 bases removed from V and 6 bases from J, the gap between germline ends came to 17 bases.